This is a list of T cell receptor beta chains from one sample in a study of vaccination and CD4 T cells after COVID-19. A single record per CDR3 protein comes from TCRdb applying MiXCR to the PCR reads. The sample consists of more than 10,000 distinct CDR3 sequences, 52% of them appearing once. No antigen has been assigned to these receptors. Sequencing used CD4+ T cells from blood, cultured in vitro. Receptor source: a human donor who had recovered from COVID-19. Each CDR3 is given with its conserved first and last residue. D genes are given only for firm matches. The listing skips clone size in some rows; elsewhere it reads once, few, many or a size class.

.,TRBV15,few,14,TRBJ1-5,CATSRNRNNQPQHF,TGTGCCACCAGCAGAAACAGGAACAATCAGCCCCAGCATTTT
TRBD1,TRBV7-2,.,15,TRBJ2-2,CASRQGTPQTGELFF,TGTGCCAGCAGACAGGGGACGCCCCAAACCGGGGAGCTGTTTTTT
.,TRBV20-1,.,15,TRBJ1-3,CSASTGSSSGNTIYF,TGCAGTGCTAGTACAGGGAGTTCGTCTGGAAACACCATATATTTT
TRBD2,TRBV4-2,.,14,TRBJ2-5,CASSLTSVQETQYF,TGTGCCAGCAGCCTGACTAGCGTACAAGAGACCCAGTACTTC
TRBD2,TRBV20-1,.,16,TRBJ2-5,CSPPRGGRAAEETQYF,TGCAGTCCTCCCCGGGGCGGGAGGGCCGCGGAAGAGACCCAGTACTTC
.,TRBV10-3,.,11,TRBJ2-3,CAIAGSDTQYF,TGTGCCATCGCCGGCTCAGATACGCAGTATTTT
.,TRBV30,.,12,TRBJ1-2,CAWSLGVYGYTF,TGTGCCTGGAGTCTCGGGGTCTATGGCTACACCTTC
.,TRBV7-8,few,12,TRBJ1-2,CASSPSRNGYTF,TGTGCCAGCAGCCCTAGTAGAAATGGCTACACCTTC
TRBD1,TRBV6-5,once,21,TRBJ1-5,CASSYSQGTGNFRGGNQPQHF,TGTGCCAGCAGTTACTCTCAAGGGACAGGGAATTTTAGAGGTGGCAATCAGCCCCAGCATTTT
.,TRBV19,few,14,TRBJ1-1,CASSIGDTRMEAFF,TGTGCCAGTAGTATTGGGGACACCCGGATGGAAGCTTTCTTT
.,TRBV2,.,14,TRBJ1-2,CASRGDQYNYGYTF,TGTGCCAGCAGGGGGGACCAATATAACTATGGCTACACCTTC
.,TRBV19,few,14,TRBJ1-2,CASSIGAIDYGYTF,TGTGCCAGTAGTATAGGGGCAATCGACTATGGCTACACCTTC
TRBD2,TRBV20-1,few,15,TRBJ2-7,CSARESASGRNEQYF,TGCAGTGCTAGAGAATCGGCTAGCGGGAGAAACGAGCAGTACTTC